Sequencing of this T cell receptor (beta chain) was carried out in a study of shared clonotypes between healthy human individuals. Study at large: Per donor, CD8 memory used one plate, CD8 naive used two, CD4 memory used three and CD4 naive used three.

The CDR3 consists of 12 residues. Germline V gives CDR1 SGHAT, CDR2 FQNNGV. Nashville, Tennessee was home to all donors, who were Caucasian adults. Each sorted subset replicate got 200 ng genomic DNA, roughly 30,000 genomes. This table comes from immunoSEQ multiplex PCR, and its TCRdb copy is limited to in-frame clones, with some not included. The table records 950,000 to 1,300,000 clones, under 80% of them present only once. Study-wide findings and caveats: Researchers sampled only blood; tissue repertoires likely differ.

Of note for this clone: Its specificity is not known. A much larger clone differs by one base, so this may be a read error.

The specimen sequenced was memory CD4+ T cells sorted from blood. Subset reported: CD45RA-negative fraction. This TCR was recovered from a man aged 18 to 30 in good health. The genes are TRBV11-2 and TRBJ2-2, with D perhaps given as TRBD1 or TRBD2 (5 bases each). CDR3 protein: CASSFGTEELFF. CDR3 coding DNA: TGTGCCAGCAGCTTCGGGACCGAGGAGCTGTTTTTT.